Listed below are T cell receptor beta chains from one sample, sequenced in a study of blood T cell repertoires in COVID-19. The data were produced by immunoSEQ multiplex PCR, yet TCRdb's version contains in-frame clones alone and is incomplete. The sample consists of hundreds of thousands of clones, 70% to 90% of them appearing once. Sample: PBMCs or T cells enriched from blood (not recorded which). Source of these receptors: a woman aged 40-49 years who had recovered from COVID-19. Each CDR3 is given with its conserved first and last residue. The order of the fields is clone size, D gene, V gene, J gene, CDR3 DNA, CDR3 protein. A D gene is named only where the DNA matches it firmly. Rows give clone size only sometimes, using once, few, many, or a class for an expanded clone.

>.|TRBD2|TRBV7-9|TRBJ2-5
TGTGCCAGCAGCTTATGGACTAGCGGACAACAAGAGACCCAGTACTTC
CASSLWTSGQQETQYF
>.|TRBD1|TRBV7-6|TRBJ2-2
TGTGCCAGCAGCTCCGGGACAGGGAACACCGGGGAGCTGTTTTTT
CASSSGTGNTGELFF
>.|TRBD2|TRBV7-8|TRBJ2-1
TGTGCCAGCAGCTTACCAGCGGGAGGGTGGTGGAATGAGCAGTTCTTC
CASSLPAGGWWNEQFF
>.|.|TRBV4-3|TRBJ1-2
TGCGCCAGCAGCCAAGATTCGGAGGTTAACTATGGCTACACCTTC
CASSQDSEVNYGYTF
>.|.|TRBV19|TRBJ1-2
TGTGCCAGTAGTAACGGGTTGGGCTACACCTTC
CASSNGLGYTF
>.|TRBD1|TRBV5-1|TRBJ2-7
TGCGCCAGCAGCCAGGAATACACAGGGGGCGAATCCGAGCAGTACTTC
CASSQEYTGGESEQYF
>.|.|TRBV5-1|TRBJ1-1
TGCGCCAGCAGCTTGGCACAAGGAGCCAACACTGAAGCTTTCTTT
CASSLAQGANTEAFF
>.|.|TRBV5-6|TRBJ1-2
TGTGCCAGCAGCTTGTCCCAGGGGCTAACTAATGGCTACACCTTC
CASSLSQGLTNGYTF
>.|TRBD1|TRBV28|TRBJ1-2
TGTGCCAGCAGTTCGGTAGGGGACAGCATCTATGGCTACACCTTC
CASSSVGDSIYGYTF
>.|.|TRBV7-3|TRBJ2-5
TGTGCCAGCAGCCCGTACAGGGAAGCAGAGACCCAGTACTTC
CASSPYREAETQYF
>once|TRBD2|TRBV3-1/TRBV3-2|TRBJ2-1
TGTGCCAGCAGCCCCCGGGGTTTGCGGGAGGGGGGATATGAGCAGTTCTTC
CASSPRGLREGGYEQFF
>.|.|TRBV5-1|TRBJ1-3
TGCGCCAGCAGCCAGGGTATCGCTGGAAACACCATATATTTT
CASSQGIAGNTIYF
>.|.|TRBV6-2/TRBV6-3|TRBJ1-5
TGTGCCAGCAGTTACTCGAACTCGGTTCAGCCCCAGCATTTT
CASSYSNSVQPQHF
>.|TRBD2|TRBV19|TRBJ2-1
TGTGCCAGTAGTTCGGGACTAGCGGGAGCGGGTGAGCAGTTCTTC
CASSSGLAGAGEQFF
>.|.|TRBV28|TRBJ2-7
TGTGCCAGCGGCTTCACGAGAGGCAGGGATTACGAGCAGTACTTC
CASGFTRGRDYEQYF
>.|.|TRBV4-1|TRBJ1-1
TGCGCCAGCAGCCAGGCAGGAATCAACACTGAAGCTTTCTTT
CASSQAGINTEAFF
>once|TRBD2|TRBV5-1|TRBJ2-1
TGCGCCAGCAGCCCGGGACTAGCGGGGGACAATGAGCAGTTCTTC
CASSPGLAGDNEQFF
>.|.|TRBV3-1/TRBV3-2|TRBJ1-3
TGTGCCAGCAGCCAAGGCCTCAGGGTATTTGGAAACACCATATATTTT
CASSQGLRVFGNTIYF
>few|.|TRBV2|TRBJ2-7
TGTGCCAGCAGTGCCGAAATGGGTGAGAGGGGAGGATGGTTCTACGAGCAGTACTTC
CASSAEMGERGGWFYEQYF
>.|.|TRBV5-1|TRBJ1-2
TGCGCCAGCAGATCGTCAGGTCCCAACTATGGCTACACCTTC
CASRSSGPNYGYTF
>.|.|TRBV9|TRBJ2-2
TGTGCCAGCAGCGTATCAACAGGGACCCACACCGGGGAGCTGTTTTTT
CASSVSTGTHTGELFF
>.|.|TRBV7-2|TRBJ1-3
TGTGCCAGCAGCTTAGGCAGGGCCCGCTCTGGAAACACCATATATTTT
CASSLGRARSGNTIYF
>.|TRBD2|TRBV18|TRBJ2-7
TGTGCCAGCTCACCACCCGGCGGGAGAGTGAACGAGCAGTACTTC
CASSPPGGRVNEQYF
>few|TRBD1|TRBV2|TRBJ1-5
TGTGCCAGCAGTTATTTAGGACAGGGCAGCAATCAGCCCCAGCATTTT
CASSYLGQGSNQPQHF
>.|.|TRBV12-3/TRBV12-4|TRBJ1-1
TGTGCCAGCAGTTTAGACAGGGACACTGAAGCTTTCTTT
CASSLDRDTEAFF
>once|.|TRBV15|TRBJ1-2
TGTGCCACCAGCAGAGGTCACTCCTATGGCTACACCTTC
CATSRGHSYGYTF
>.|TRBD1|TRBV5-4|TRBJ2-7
TGTGCCAGCAGCTTGCCGCGGACAGGTCCGGGCGAGCAGTACTTC
CASSLPRTGPGEQYF
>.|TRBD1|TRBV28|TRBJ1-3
TGTGCCAGCAGTTTGGGGTTCTGGGACAGGGGAAACACCATATATTTT
CASSLGFWDRGNTIYF
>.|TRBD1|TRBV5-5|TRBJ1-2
TGTGCCAGCAGCTTGGGACAGGGGGCCCTCGACTATGGCTACACCTTC
CASSLGQGALDYGYTF
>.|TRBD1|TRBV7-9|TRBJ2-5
TGTGCCAGCAGCACTACCCACAGGGGGCAGGAGACCCAGTACTTC
CASSTTHRGQETQYF
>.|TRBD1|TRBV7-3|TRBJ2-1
TGTGCCAGCAGCTTAAACAGGGGGCCCTACAATGAGCAGTTCTTC
CASSLNRGPYNEQFF
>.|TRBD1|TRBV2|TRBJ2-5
TGTGCCAGCAATCGACAGGGGGCCAACCAAGAGACCCAGTACTTC
CASNRQGANQETQYF
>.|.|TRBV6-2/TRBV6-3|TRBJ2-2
TGTGCCAGCAGTTACGGGAGGCTCACGAACACCGGGGAGCTGTTTTTT
CASSYGRLTNTGELFF
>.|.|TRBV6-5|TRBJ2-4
TGTGCCAGTACCGCGAGGGAAGGAGGCAAAAACATTCAGTACTTC
CASTAREGGKNIQYF
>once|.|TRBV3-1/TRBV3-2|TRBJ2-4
TGTGCCAGCAGCCATCGACCGGGATTTCAGTACTTC
CASSHRPGFQYF
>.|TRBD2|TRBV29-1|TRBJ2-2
TGCAGCGTTGATCTCGGGAGGGCCGGCGGGGAGCTGTTTTTT
CSVDLGRAGGELFF
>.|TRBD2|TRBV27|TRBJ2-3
TGTGCCAGCAGTTTAAGTCCAGCGGGAGGGAGAGATACGCAGTATTTT
CASSLSPAGGRDTQYF
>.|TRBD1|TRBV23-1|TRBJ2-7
TGCGCCAGCAGCCAAGGACAGGTTACATGCTACGAGCAGTACTTC
CASSQGQVTCYEQYF
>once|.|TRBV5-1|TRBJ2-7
TGCGCCAGCAGCTACTTAGACTCCCCCGGCGAGCAGTACTTC
CASSYLDSPGEQYF
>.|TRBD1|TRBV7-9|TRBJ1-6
TGTGCCAGCAGTGGACAGGGGGCGAATTCACCCCTCCACTTT
CASSGQGANSPLHF
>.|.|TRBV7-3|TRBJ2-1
TGTGCCAGCAGTTTAGCAGGGCAGGGATGGTACAATGAGCAGTTCTTC
CASSLAGQGWYNEQFF